The 25 T cell receptor beta chains presented below share a single source sample, sequenced in a study of cytomegalovirus exposure and HLA in healthy donors. Vbeta (60) and Jbeta (13) primers were used in the PCR. Measured with immunoSEQ multiplex PCR; TCRdb has only the in-frame clones, and not every one. The sample has 70,000 to 100,000 clones. The specimen sequenced was PBMCs. The receptors here all came from a young man in good health and CMV-seropositive.

CDR3 nucleotide sequence: TGTGCCAGCAGCATCGGGACAGAGACCTACGAGCAGTACTTC. Translation: CASSIGTETYEQYF. The chain carries TRBV7-6 and TRBJ2-7, with TRBD1 identical over 7 bases. Germline CDR1 is SGHVS and CDR2 is FNYEAQ. After removal of 5 bases from V and 2 bases from J, the junction contained 6 bases not matched to a gene. The CDR3 loop spans 14 amino acids.

The J gene is TRBJ2-7, the V gene TRBV7-8, with D possibly being TRBD2 (6 bases). With 5 bases removed from V and 2 bases from J, the gap between germline ends came to 16 bases. CDR1 and CDR2 from the germline V gene are SGHVS and FQNEAQ. This CDR3 contains 15 residues. CDR3 sequence (DNA): TGTGCCAGCAGCCTTACTCGGGACTTGCCCTACGAGCAGTACTTC. Amino acid sequence: CASSLTRDLPYEQYF.

The chain links TRBV27 to TRBJ2-7, with D perhaps matching TRBD2 (6 bases). The CDR3 sequence is 14 residues long. The V end lost 5 bases, the J end lost 3 bases, and 14 bases lay between the germline ends. Germline values: CDR1 MNHEY, CDR2 SMNVEV (reference sequence). The CDR3 sequence: CASSPSGSLYEQYF. For the CDR3, the DNA is TGTGCCAGCAGTCCTTCCGGGAGCCTCTACGAGCAGTACTTC.

The chain employs TRBV5-6 and TRBJ2-1, with 10 nucleotides matching TRBD2. There are 18 residues in the CDR3. CDR1 is SGHDT, CDR2 YYEEEE, per germline. Unmatched junction bases numbered 11, after V lost 0 bases and J lost 5 bases. This CDR3 reads CASSLGLAGARVDNEQFF. In nucleotides, the CDR3 is TGTGCCAGCAGCTTGGGGCTAGCGGGGGCAAGGGTCGACAATGAGCAGTTCTTC.

The chain uses TRBV6-1 and TRBJ1-2, with 9 bases identical to TRBD1. With V trimmed by 5 bases and J by 4 bases, 8 bases remained unmatched. The CDR3 has 15 amino acids. Germline V CDR1 and CDR2: MNHNS, SASEGT. Written as DNA, the CDR3 is TGTGCCAGCAGTCCAACAGGGGGCGCAGGCTATGGCTACACCTTC. It codes for CASSPTGGAGYGYTF.

The chain joins TRBV7-3 to TRBJ2-2; tentatively, D is TRBD1 (6 bases). CDR1 and CDR2 (germline): SGHTA, FQGTGA. V shed 4 bases and J shed 3 bases, with 12 bases lying between them. The CDR3 has 15 amino acids. The CDR3 nucleotides read TGTGCCAGCAGCTCTCTAGGGGGAGACACCGGGGAGCTGTTTTTT. It yields the protein CASSSLGGDTGELFF.

V gene TRBV5-1 combines with J gene TRBJ1-6, with a tentative D call TRBD1 (5 bases). This CDR3 is built from 14 residues. Germline assignment: CDR1 SGHRS and CDR2 YFSETQ. The V gene lost 7 bases and the J gene lost 8 bases, with 16 bases spanning the gap. As DNA, the CDR3 is TGCGCCAGCCGCCAGGGTCTCGTAGATTCACCCCTCCACTTT. Translated, it gives CASRQGLVDSPLHF.

V and J are TRBV29-1 and TRBJ2-3, with D perhaps matching TRBD1 (5 bases). V gave up 2 bases and J gave up 3 bases, with 12 bases separating them. Per germline, CDR1 SQVTM and CDR2 ANQGSEA. The CDR3 has 14 residues. Written as DNA, the CDR3 is TGCAGCGTTGAACCAGGGTTTGGGACAGATACGCAGTATTTT. Amino acids: CSVEPGFGTDTQYF.

The rearrangement joins TRBV27 to TRBJ2-1; a weak D match, TRBD1 (5 bases). The CDR3 length is 15 residues. The V gene lost 3 bases and the J gene lost 0 bases, with 9 bases spanning the gap. Germline V gene sequence: CDR1 MNHEY, CDR2 SMNVEV (reference sequence). The CDR3: CASSFRAPSYNEQFF. CDR3 DNA sequence: TGTGCCAGCAGTTTCAGGGCTCCCTCCTACAATGAGCAGTTCTTC.

The chain recombines TRBV9 with TRBJ2-3, with a possible D match to TRBD2 (6 bases). CDR3 size: 15 residues. V lost 3 bases, J lost 2 bases, and 13 bases lay in between. The germline gives CDR1 SGDLS, CDR2 YYNGEE. The CDR3 reads CASSGGDGYTDTQYF. As DNA, the CDR3 is TGTGCCAGCAGCGGGGGGGACGGATACACAGATACGCAGTATTTT.

The J gene is TRBJ2-4, the V gene TRBV5-1; D unclear. Trimming shortened V by 4 bases and J by 0 bases, and 8 bases separated the two germline ends. From germline, CDR1 is SGHRS and CDR2 YFSETQ. This CDR3 contains 14 residues. CDR3 loop: CASSPPSAKNIQYF. CDR3 in DNA: TGCGCCAGCAGCCCCCCTTCAGCCAAAAACATTCAGTACTTC.

This clone is identified as large (0.1 to 1%) from frequency. V and J are TRBV19 and TRBJ1-2; 10 nucleotides match TRBD1. Germline lookup yields CDR1 LNHDA and CDR2 SQIVND (reference sequence). V trimming: 10 bases; J trimming: 6 bases; junction bases outside the gene matches: 5. The CDR3 is made up of 12 amino acids. CDR3 residues: CATRQGAHGYTF. The DNA of the CDR3 is TGTGCCACCAGACAGGGGGCGCATGGCTACACCTTC. The whole variable domain, remainder taken from reference TRBV19 and TRBJ1-2, is DGGITQSPKYLFRKEGQNVTLSCEQNLNHDAMYWYRQDPGQGLRLIYYSQIVNDFQKGDIAEGYSVSREKKESFPLTVTSAQKNPTAFYLCATRQGAHGYTFGSGTRLTVV.

V and J are TRBV9 and TRBJ2-7; no reliable D call. Trimming removed 3 bases from V and 3 bases from J, with 7 bases in between. CDR1 and CDR2 from the germline V gene are SGDLS and YYNGEE. CDR3 length: 12 amino acids. DNA for the CDR3: TGTGCCAGCAGCGGTCAGAACTACGAGCAGTACTTC. This codes for CASSGQNYEQYF.

V and J are TRBV29-1 and TRBJ2-7; tentative D call: TRBD2 (6 bases). The CDR3 runs to 16 residues. With 5 bases removed from V and 3 bases from J, the gap between germline ends came to 23 bases. Germline CDR1 is SQVTM and CDR2 is ANQGSEA. CDR3 in amino acids: CSVRHSLSSGRYEQYF. The CDR3, as DNA: TGCAGCGTTAGACATTCGCTTAGTAGCGGACGCTACGAGCAGTACTTC.

J is TRBJ1-1 and V is TRBV28; no clear D. This CDR3 is built from 14 residues. Trimming took 3 bases from V and 4 from J, leaving 12 bases between them. Per the germline V gene, CDR1 is MDHEN and CDR2 is SYDVKM. The CDR3 sequence: CASSLSGEGTEAFF. In DNA form, the CDR3 reads TGTGCCAGCAGTTTGTCCGGGGAGGGCACTGAAGCTTTCTTT.

The rearrangement uses TRBV5-1 and TRBJ1-2, with a tentative D call TRBD1 (6 bases). This CDR3 contains 12 residues. V shed 5 bases and J shed 4 bases, with 9 bases lying between them. The germline V gene has CDR1 SGHRS and CDR2 YFSETQ. The CDR3 reads CASSGDTYGYTF. The CDR3 DNA is TGCGCCAGCAGTGGGGACACCTATGGCTACACCTTC.

The chain carries TRBV7-9 and TRBJ2-4; 7 bases are a match to TRBD2. This CDR3 comprises 16 residues. The V segment lost 1 base and the J segment 4 bases; nucleotides outside the gene matches: 7. Per germline, CDR1 SEHNR and CDR2 FQNEAQ (reference sequence). This chain's CDR3 is CASSLGASGRKNIQYF. CDR3 bases: TGTGCCAGCAGCTTAGGGGCTAGCGGTCGTAAAAACATTCAGTACTTC.

The V call is TRBV2, the J call TRBJ1-5, with a possible D match to TRBD1 (5 bases). Germline V lookup: CDR1 SNHLY, CDR2 FYNNEI. The V and J ends lost 7 bases and 4 bases respectively, with 11 bases between them. The CDR3 sequence is 13 residues long. Here the CDR3 DNA reads TGTGCCAGCAATAGACAGTTTAATCAGCCCCAGCATTTT. Amino acids: CASNRQFNQPQHF.

V and J are TRBV15 and TRBJ2-1; 11 positions match TRBD2. CDR3 length: 16 amino acids. In germline, CDR1 is LNHNV, CDR2 YYDKDF (reference sequence). Germline trimming cut 4 bases from V and 4 bases from J; bases unmatched to any gene: 6. The CDR3 DNA sequence: TGTGCCACCAGCACCTTAGCGGGAGGGATATACAATGAGCAGTTCTTC. It yields the protein CATSTLAGGIYNEQFF.

The CDR3 loop reads CASSQSPQGNYGYTF. Here the CDR3 DNA reads TGCGCCAGCAGCCAATCCCCCCAGGGAAACTATGGCTACACCTTC. The chain uses TRBV4-1 and TRBJ1-2; possible D gene TRBD1, 5 bases. The CDR3 contains 15 residues. Trimming cost V 2 bases and J 2 bases, with 12 bases left between them. CDR1 and CDR2 from the germline V gene are MGHRA and YSYEKL.

The chain couples TRBV11-2 to TRBJ1-3, with D uncertain. This CDR3 comprises 16 residues. Trimming took 2 bases from V and 1 from J, leaving 12 bases between them. Germline V gives CDR1 SGHAT, CDR2 FQNNGV. The chain's CDR3 is CASSLIDGISGNTIYF. The CDR3 DNA reads TGTGCCAGCAGCTTAATTGACGGGATTTCTGGAAACACCATATATTTT.

This chain links TRBV9 with TRBJ1-6, with no clear D. The CDR3 is 14 amino acids. V was trimmed by 0 bases and J by 7 bases, leaving 8 bases between them. Germline V gives CDR1 SGDLS, CDR2 YYNGEE. CDR3 sequence: CASSVGSGNSPLHF. Here the CDR3 DNA reads TGTGCCAGCAGCGTAGGGTCGGGAAATTCACCCCTCCACTTT.

This chain connects TRBV11-2 to TRBJ2-2; no reliable D call. From germline, CDR1 is SGHAT and CDR2 FQNNGV. V dropped 0 bases and J dropped 1 base, with 6 bases sitting between them. This CDR3 has 15 residues. The CDR3 region has the DNA TGTGCCAGCAGCTTAGAGAGACTGAACACCGGGGAGCTGTTTTTT. Amino acid sequence: CASSLERLNTGELFF.

The chain carries TRBV6-1 and TRBJ2-7, with D possibly matching TRBD2 (5 bases). CDR3 length: 14 residues. V dropped 6 bases and J dropped 9 bases, with 21 bases sitting between them. The germline gives CDR1 MNHNS, CDR2 SASEGT. The CDR3 region has the DNA TGTGCCAGCAGCCACGGAGGACCCTTGGCCGGGCAGTACTTC. Amino acid sequence: CASSHGGPLAGQYF.

As DNA, the CDR3 is TGTGCCAGCAGCCCCGGGAACCCTCGGGAGACCCAGTACTTC. Its translation: CASSPGNPRETQYF. This sequence joins TRBV2 and TRBJ2-5; D is possibly TRBD2 (5 bases). The CDR3 is made up of 14 amino acids. V lost 6 bases and J lost 5, with 16 bases in between. CDR1 is SNHLY, CDR2 FYNNEI, per germline.